Included here is one T cell receptor (beta chain) sequence, with context. Its antigen is currently unknown. CD45RO-negative, CCR7-selected cells formed the naive CD8 fraction, which excluded terminally differentiated effector memory CD45RA+ cells. Per the germline V gene, CDR1 is MDHEN and CDR2 is SYDVKM. V lost 2 bases to trimming and J lost 4 bases, with 12 bases between them. The CDR3 extends over 14 amino acids. Assay: immunoSEQ multiplex PCR; the TCRdb copy retains only in-frame clones and omits some. The sample consists of about 2.1 million clones, about 92% of them appearing once. The sample belongs to a study of shared clonotypes between healthy human individuals. Points from the study as a whole: About 5% of naive CD4 clonotypes were shared across a few donors.

This chain joins TRBV28 and TRBJ2-7; D is possibly TRBD2 (6 bases). The receptor was isolated from a man aged 18 to 35 in good health. Some clones in this sample may be carry-over from other donors' samples. Sequencing was performed on naive CD8+ T cells from PBMCs. This CDR3 reads CASSLAGSRYEQYF. As DNA, the CDR3 is TGTGCCAGCAGTTTAGCGGGATCCAGGTACGAGCAGTACTTC.